The clone carrying this TCR beta chain was seen a handful of times. Its cognate antigen is unknown. The CDR3 runs to 11 residues. Germline-derived CDR1 and CDR2 are GTSNPN and SVGIG (reference sequence). In the PCR, 60 Vbeta and 13 Jbeta primers were used. Using immunoSEQ multiplex PCR, the repertoire was profiled, and TCRdb retains in-frame clones only, with some absent. The data contain under 200,000 clones, about 81% of them singletons. This sample is drawn from a study of cytomegalovirus exposure and HLA in healthy donors. Whole-study context: An analysis done earlier identified roughly 120 million unique TCR beta sequences from about 179 million T cells.

Study-wide results and caveats: Common viral pathogens (according to a later analysis) appeared linked to several of the most significant clusters. Researchers reported in a later analysis that a missense DCLRE1C variant was tied to TCR beta V- and J-gene trimming. Using a false discovery rate of 0.05, a later analysis showed that approximately 16,000 TCR beta sequences were associated with HLA alleles.

Sequenced sample: PBMCs. The rearrangement uses TRBV30 and TRBJ2-5; D call uncertain. With the DNA end fitting TRBJ2-7 better, the J assignment may be wrong. The TCR sequence derives from a girl under 18 in good health and CMV-seropositive. CDR3 amino acids: CAWSGNYEQYF. The CDR3 nucleotides read TGTGCCTGGAGTGGAAACTACGAGCAGTACTTC.